This entry describes one T cell receptor beta chain. Measured with immunoSEQ multiplex PCR; TCRdb has only the in-frame clones, and not every one. The table records over 200,000 clones, 80% to 90% of them present only once. CDR3 length: 16 amino acids. The germline gives CDR1 SGHVS, CDR2 FNYEAQ. J was trimmed by 5 bases and V by 1 base; bases with no gene match: 6. This sample is part of a study of blood T cell repertoires in COVID-19. At the level of the study: Researchers got acute and convalescent COVID-19 samples from the United States, Italy and Spain. In each case, the material was cDNA or gDNA derived from T cells, B-cell-depleted T cells, or PBMCs.

The specimen sequenced was PBMCs or T cells enriched from blood (not recorded which). The receptor was isolated from a woman aged 25 to 39 who had been exposed to COVID-19. This chain links TRBV7-6 with TRBJ2-1; TRBD2 agrees at 9 bases. In DNA form, the CDR3 reads TGTGCCAGCAGCTTAGTCGCCTCTAGCGGGGACAATGAGCAGTTCTTC. This sequence encodes CASSLVASSGDNEQFF.